The sequence of this T cell receptor (beta chain) was determined in a study of chemoradiotherapy in HPV16-positive cancers. Study-wide results and limits: Candidate HPV-specific clones and E7-related TCR motifs grew in tumor during treatment.

This clone was found once. The antigen remains unidentified. TCRdb's table, derived via immunoSEQ multiplex PCR, lists solely in-frame clones and lacks some. The repertoire includes 2,500 to 3,500 clones, more than 70% of them detected once, and about 8.9% sits in the top ten. This CDR3 spans 17 amino acids. Germline assignment: CDR1 SEHNR and CDR2 FQNEAQ (reference sequence). J lost 0 bases, V lost 7 bases, and 4 bases had no gene match. This TCR derives from a human donor with HPV-associated anogenital cancer. The source material was tumor tissue, sampled from a patient who underwent chemoradiotherapy. The chain links TRBV7-9 to TRBJ2-3; 16 positions match TRBD2. The CDR3 sequence is CASTPGLAGGSTDTQYF. The DNA for the CDR3 is TGTGCCAGCACCCCGGGACTAGCGGGGGGGAGCACAGATACGCAGTATTTT.